Listed here are 12 T cell receptor beta chains from one sample, sequenced in a study of T cells in Graves' hyperthyroidism and ophthalmopathy (dated by TCRdb to about 2019). The library was generated by multiplex PCR. The data were produced on an Illumina HiSeq 2000. The TCR beta CDR3 regions were amplified from RNA transcripts. The first round of RT-PCR for the TCR CDR3 was performed with the HTBI primer set and the Qiagen OneStep RT-PCR kit. Using fastp trimming at Q25 and MiXCR clonotype assembly, TCRdb reanalyzed the public sequencing data and kept in-frame beta chains. Rows with a matching CDR3 protein are joined into one entry that keeps the most common DNA and genes. This sample is represented by about 410,000 distinct CDR3 sequences; about 14% of them were singletons. The ten most abundant clones make up less than 20% of the sample. Sample: blood. The receptor source for this set is a woman in her twenties or thirties with Graves' ophthalmopathy.

This clonotype was observed at least ten times. The genes are TRBV5-1 and TRBJ1-3, with unresolved D. V was cut by 0 bases and J by 2 bases, with 12 bases left in between. The germline V gene has CDR1 SGHRS and CDR2 YFSETQ. This CDR3 has 16 amino acids. CDR3: CASSLAGNPTGNTIYF. The CDR3 DNA is TGCGCCAGCAGCTTGGCCGGGAACCCGACTGGAAACACCATATATTTT.

In its sample, this clonotype was seen many times. V is TRBV18 and J is TRBJ2-5; TRBD1 matches 7 bases. CDR3 size: 16 residues. Germline CDR1 and CDR2: KGHSH and LQKENI. V shed 1 base, J shed 4 bases, and the junction held 9 bases outside the gene matches. The CDR3: CASSPLGGTDGETQYF. The CDR3 nucleotides are TGTGCCAGCTCACCACTTGGTGGGACAGACGGAGAGACCCAGTACTTC. Full variable domain (rest looked up from reference TRBV18 and TRBJ2-5): NAGVMQNPRHLVRRRGQEARLRCSPMKGHSHVYWYRQLPEEGLKFMVYLQKENIIDESGMPKERFSAEFPKEGPSILRIQQVVRGDSAAYFCASSPLGGTDGETQYFGPGTRLLVL.

The J gene is TRBJ2-5, the V gene TRBV9; D gene uncertain. The ends were cut back, 4 bases at V and 5 bases at J, with 15 bases in the middle. CDR1 is SGDLS, CDR2 YYNGEE, per germline. The CDR3 spans 14 residues. The DNA of the CDR3 is TGTGCCAGCAGCCCTAGTCATTTTCGGGAGACCCAGTACTTC. This encodes CASSPSHFRETQYF. The entire variable domain, with the rest obtained from reference TRBV9 and TRBJ2-5, is as follows: DSGVTQTPKHLITATGQRVTLRCSPRSGDLSVYWYQQSLDQGLQFLIQYYNGEERAKGNILERFSAQQFPDLHSELNLSSLELGDSALYFCASSPSHFRETQYFGPGTRLLVL.

This clonotype was picked up many times. This chain connects TRBV30 to TRBJ2-7; TRBD1 matches at 10 bases. The CDR3 is 14 residues long. Germline trimming cut 3 bases from V and 6 bases from J; bases unmatched to any gene: 8. CDR1 GTSNPN and CDR2 SVGIG come from the germline V gene (reference sequence). CDR3 in amino acids: CAWSAGQGVSEQYF. The CDR3 DNA sequence: TGTGCCTGGAGCGCCGGACAGGGGGTTTCCGAGCAGTACTTC.

In its sample, this clonotype was seen many times. The V gene is TRBV2, the J gene TRBJ1-2; D is unresolved. Germline V lookup: CDR1 SNHLY, CDR2 FYNNEI. The CDR3 contains 15 residues. V lost 4 bases and J lost 4, with 16 bases in between. CDR3 sequence reads: CASSGVDPGRYGYTF. CDR3 nucleotide sequence: TGTGCCAGCAGTGGAGTCGACCCTGGGCGCTATGGCTACACCTTC.

This clonotype was counted many times. V and J are TRBV28 and TRBJ1-2; the match to TRBD1 covers 9 bases. The CDR3 is made up of 16 amino acids. V gave up 0 bases and J gave up 2 bases; unmatched junction bases: 4. The germline V gene has CDR1 MDHEN and CDR2 SYDVKM. The CDR3 here is CASSLWGQGGNYGYTF. The CDR3 bases are TGTGCCAGCAGTTTATGGGGACAGGGTGGGAACTATGGCTACACCTTC.

This clonotype occurred many times. V and J are TRBV28 and TRBJ1-5; D not resolved. The CDR3 loop spans 13 amino acids. Trimming took off 2 bases at V and 10 bases at J, with 12 bases between the two ends. From germline, CDR1 is MDHEN and CDR2 SYDVKM. CDR3 sequence reads: CASSLGPSSPQHF. DNA for the CDR3: TGTGCCAGCAGTTTAGGGCCCTCGAGCCCCCAGCATTTT.

Regarding this clonotype: A read error may account for a junction end that differs from germline. V usage is TRBV20-1 and J usage is TRBJ2-2; D perhaps matches TRBD1 (6 bases). CDR3 size: 14 residues. Germline V lookup: CDR1 DFQATT, CDR2 SNEGSKA (reference sequence). CDR3 amino acids: CNASRDKNTGELFF. For the CDR3, the DNA is TGCAATGCTAGCAGGGACAAGAACACCGGGGAGCTGTTTTTT.

This clonotype was counted many times. Here the CDR3 reads CASRNTGGLETQYF. DNA for the CDR3: TGTGCCAGCAGAAACACAGGGGGCTTGGAGACCCAGTACTTC. The chain employs TRBV6-1 and TRBJ2-5; 9 positions match TRBD1. Germline V gene lookup returns CDR1 MNHNS and CDR2 SASEGT. There are 14 residues in the CDR3. Unmatched junction bases numbered 7, after V lost 6 bases and J lost 5 bases.

This clonotype was found many times. The V gene is TRBV20-1, the J gene TRBJ1-5; maybe TRBD1 (6 bases). V was trimmed by 1 base and J by 0 bases, leaving 10 bases between them. The CDR3 spans 15 residues. Germline lookup yields CDR1 DFQATT and CDR2 SNEGSKA (reference sequence). The CDR3 sequence is CSARGTDNSNQPQHF. Here the CDR3 DNA reads TGCAGTGCTAGAGGGACAGATAATAGCAATCAGCCCCAGCATTTT.

Ten or more counts support this clonotype. This chain links TRBV12-3 or TRBV12-4 with TRBJ1-1; no clear D. The CDR3 sequence is 14 residues long. Trimming shortened V by 3 bases and J by 0 bases, and 8 bases separated the two germline ends. CDR3 residues: CASSFTTMNTEAFF. CDR3 nucleotide sequence: TGTGCCAGCAGTTTTACGACCATGAACACTGAAGCTTTCTTT.

Ten or more counts support this clonotype. The chain recombines TRBV6-1 with TRBJ2-1, with TRBD2 identical over 10 bases. The germline V gene encodes CDR1 MNHNS and CDR2 SASEGT. V trimming: 5 bases; J trimming: 6 bases; junction bases outside the gene matches: 10. The length of the CDR3 is 16 residues. DNA of the CDR3: TGTGCCAGCAGTTATCCAGCGGGGGGGTCGGTCAATGAGCAGTTCTTC. Encoded protein: CASSYPAGGSVNEQFF.